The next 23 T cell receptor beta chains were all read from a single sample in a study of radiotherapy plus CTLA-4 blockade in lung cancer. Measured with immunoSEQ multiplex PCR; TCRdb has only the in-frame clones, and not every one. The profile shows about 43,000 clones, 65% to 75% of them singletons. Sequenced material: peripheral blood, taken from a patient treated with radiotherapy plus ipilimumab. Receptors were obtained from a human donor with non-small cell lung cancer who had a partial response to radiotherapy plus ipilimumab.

Written as DNA, the CDR3 is TGTGCCAGTAGTATTGACGGGAGGTTGTACAATGAGCAGTTCTTC. This sequence encodes CASSIDGRLYNEQFF. V is TRBV19 and J is TRBJ2-1; TRBD2 matches at 7 bases. CDR1 and CDR2 (germline): LNHDA, SQIVND (reference sequence). The trim removed 3 bases at V and 4 bases at J, leaving 6 bases unmatched. The CDR3 consists of 15 residues. The full variable domain, its missing parts supplied by reference TRBV19 and TRBJ2-1, is DGGITQSPKYLFRKEGQNVTLSCEQNLNHDAMYWYRQDPGQGLRLIYYSQIVNDFQKGDIAEGYSVSREKKESFPLTVTSAQKNPTAFYLCASSIDGRLYNEQFFGPGTRLTVL.

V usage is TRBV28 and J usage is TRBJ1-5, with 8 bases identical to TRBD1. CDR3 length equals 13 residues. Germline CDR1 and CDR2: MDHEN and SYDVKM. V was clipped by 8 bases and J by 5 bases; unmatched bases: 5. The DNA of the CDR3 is TGTGCCAGCCTACAGGGGGGTCATCAGCCCCAGCATTTT. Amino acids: CASLQGGHQPQHF. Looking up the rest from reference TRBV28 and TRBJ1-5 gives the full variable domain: DVKVTQSSRYLVKRTGEKVFLECVQDMDHENMFWYRQDPGLGLRLIYFSYDVKMKEKGDIPEGYSVSREKKERFSLILESASTNQTSMYLCASLQGGHQPQHFGDGTRLSIL.

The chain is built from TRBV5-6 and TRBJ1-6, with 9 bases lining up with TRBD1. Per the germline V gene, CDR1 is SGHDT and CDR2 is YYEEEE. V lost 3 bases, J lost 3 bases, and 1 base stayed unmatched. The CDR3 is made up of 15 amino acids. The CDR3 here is CASSSDRGYNSPLHF. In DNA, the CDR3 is TGTGCCAGCAGCTCGGACAGGGGCTATAATTCACCCCTCCACTTT. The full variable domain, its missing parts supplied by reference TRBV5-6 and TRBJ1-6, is DAGVTQSPTHLIKTRGQQVTLRCSPKSGHDTVSWYQQALGQGPQFIFQYYEEEERQRGNFPDRFSGHQFPNYSSELNVNALLLGDSALYLCASSSDRGYNSPLHFGNGTRLTVT.

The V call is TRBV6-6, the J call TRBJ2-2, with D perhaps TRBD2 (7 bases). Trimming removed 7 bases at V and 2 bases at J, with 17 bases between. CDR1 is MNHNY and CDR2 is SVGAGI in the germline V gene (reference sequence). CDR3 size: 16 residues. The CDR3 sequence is CASIKGGTLNTGELFF. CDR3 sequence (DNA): TGTGCCAGCATCAAGGGGGGGACTCTAAACACCGGGGAGCTGTTTTTT.

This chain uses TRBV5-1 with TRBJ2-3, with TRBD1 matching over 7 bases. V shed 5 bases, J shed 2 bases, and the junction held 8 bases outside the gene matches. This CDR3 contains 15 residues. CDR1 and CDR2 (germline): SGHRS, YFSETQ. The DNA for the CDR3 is TGCGCCAGCAGTATGGGACAGTGGCTCACAGATACGCAGTATTTT. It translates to CASSMGQWLTDTQYF.

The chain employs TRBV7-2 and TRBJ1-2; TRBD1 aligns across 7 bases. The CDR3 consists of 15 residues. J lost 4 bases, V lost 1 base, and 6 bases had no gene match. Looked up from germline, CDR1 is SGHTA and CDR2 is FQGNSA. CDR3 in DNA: TGTGCCAGCAGCTTAGGGTACAGGGGCGCCTATGGCTACACCTTC. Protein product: CASSLGYRGAYGYTF.

For the CDR3, the DNA is TGTGCCGGGGGGTGGTCTGGGGCCAACGTCCTGACTTTC. Its translation: CAGGWSGANVLTF. The V call is TRBV13, the J call TRBJ2-6; maybe TRBD2 (6 bases). Trimming shortened V by 11 bases and J by 1 base, and 9 bases separated the two germline ends. The germline V gene encodes CDR1 PRHDT and CDR2 FYEKMQ (reference sequence). This CDR3 is 13 amino acids long.

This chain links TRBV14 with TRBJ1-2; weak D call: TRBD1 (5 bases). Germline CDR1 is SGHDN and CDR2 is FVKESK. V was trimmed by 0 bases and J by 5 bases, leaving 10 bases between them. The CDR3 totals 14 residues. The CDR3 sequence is CASSQDGRDYGYTF. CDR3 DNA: TGTGCCAGCAGCCAAGACGGCAGGGATTATGGCTACACCTTC.

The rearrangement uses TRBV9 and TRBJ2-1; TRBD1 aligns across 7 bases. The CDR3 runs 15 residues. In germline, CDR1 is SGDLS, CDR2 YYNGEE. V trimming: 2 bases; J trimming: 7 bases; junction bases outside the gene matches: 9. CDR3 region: CASSVVAGGRNEQFF. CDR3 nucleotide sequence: TGTGCCAGCAGCGTTGTGGCAGGGGGAAGGAATGAGCAGTTCTTC.

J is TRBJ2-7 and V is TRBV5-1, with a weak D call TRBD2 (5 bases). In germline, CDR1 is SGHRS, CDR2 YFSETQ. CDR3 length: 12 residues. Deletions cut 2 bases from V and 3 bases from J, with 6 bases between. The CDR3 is CASSFEGYEQYF. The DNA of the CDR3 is TGCGCCAGCAGCTTCGAGGGCTACGAGCAGTACTTC.

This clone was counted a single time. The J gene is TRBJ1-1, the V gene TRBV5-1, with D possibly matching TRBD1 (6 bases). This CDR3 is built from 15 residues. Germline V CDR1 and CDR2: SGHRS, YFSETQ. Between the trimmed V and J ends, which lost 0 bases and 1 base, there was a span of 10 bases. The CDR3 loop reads CASSLDRGRNTEAFF. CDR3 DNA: TGCGCCAGCAGCTTGGATAGGGGGAGGAACACTGAAGCTTTCTTT.

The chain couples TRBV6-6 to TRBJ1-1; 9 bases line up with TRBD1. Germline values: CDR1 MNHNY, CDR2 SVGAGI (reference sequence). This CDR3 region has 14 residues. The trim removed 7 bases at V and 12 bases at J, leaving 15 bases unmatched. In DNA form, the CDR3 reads TGTGCCAGCACCATAGCCCCGGGACAGGGTATTCCTTTCTTT. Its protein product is CASTIAPGQGIPFF.

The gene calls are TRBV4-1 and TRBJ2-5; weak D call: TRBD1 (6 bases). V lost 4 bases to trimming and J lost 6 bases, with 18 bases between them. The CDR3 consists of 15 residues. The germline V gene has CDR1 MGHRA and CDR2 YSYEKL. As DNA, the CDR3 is TGCGCCAGCAGCCTCGATCGAGGCTGGGGGCAGACCCAGTACTTC. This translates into CASSLDRGWGQTQYF.

The CDR3 is CASSLAGGNTGELFF. For the CDR3, the DNA is TGTGCCAGCAGCTTAGCGGGGGGGAACACCGGGGAGCTGTTTTTT. J is TRBJ2-2 and V is TRBV7-8, with a weak D call TRBD2 (6 bases). CDR1 and CDR2 (germline): SGHVS, FQNEAQ. The germline V and J ends were trimmed by 0 bases and 1 base, with 6 bases remaining between them. The CDR3 contains 15 residues.

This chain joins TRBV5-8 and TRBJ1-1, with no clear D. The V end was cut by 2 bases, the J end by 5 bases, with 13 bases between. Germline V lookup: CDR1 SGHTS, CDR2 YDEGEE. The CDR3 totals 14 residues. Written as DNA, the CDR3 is TGTGCCAGCAGCTTACGAGGAGTCCAAACTGAAGCTTTCTTT. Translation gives CASSLRGVQTEAFF.

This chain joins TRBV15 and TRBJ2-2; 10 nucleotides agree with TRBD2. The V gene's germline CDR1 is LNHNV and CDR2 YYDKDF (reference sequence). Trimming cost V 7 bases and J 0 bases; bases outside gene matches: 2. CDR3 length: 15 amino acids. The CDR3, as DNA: TGTGCCACCACTAGCGGGGGACCGAACACCGGGGAGCTGTTTTTT. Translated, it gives CATTSGGPNTGELFF.

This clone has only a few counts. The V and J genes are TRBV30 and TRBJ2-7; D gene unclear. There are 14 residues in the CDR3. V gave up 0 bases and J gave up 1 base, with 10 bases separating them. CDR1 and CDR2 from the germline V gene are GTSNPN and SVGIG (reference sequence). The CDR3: CAWSVATPSYEQYF. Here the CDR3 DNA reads TGTGCCTGGAGTGTAGCTACGCCGTCCTACGAGCAGTACTTC.

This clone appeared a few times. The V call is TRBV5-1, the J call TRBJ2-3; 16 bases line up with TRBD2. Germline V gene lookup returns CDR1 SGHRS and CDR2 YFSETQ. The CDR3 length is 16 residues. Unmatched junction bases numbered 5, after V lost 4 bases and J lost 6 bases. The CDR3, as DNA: TGCGCCAGCAGCATGGGACTAGCGGGAGGGCGGGATACGCAGTATTTT. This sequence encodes CASSMGLAGGRDTQYF. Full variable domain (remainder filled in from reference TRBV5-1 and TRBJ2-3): KAGVTQTPRYLIKTRGQQVTLSCSPISGHRSVSWYQQTPGQGLQFLFEYFSETQRNKGNFPGRFSGRQFSNSRSEMNVSTLELGDSALYLCASSMGLAGGRDTQYFGPGTRLTVL.

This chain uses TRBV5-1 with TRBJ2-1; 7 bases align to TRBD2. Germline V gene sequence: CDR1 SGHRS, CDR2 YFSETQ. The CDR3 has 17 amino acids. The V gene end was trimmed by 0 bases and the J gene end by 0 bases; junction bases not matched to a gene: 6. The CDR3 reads CASSLGLADASYNEQFF. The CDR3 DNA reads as TGCGCCAGCAGCTTGGGGCTAGCGGACGCCTCCTACAATGAGCAGTTCTTC. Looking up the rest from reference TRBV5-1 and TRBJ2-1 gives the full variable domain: KAGVTQTPRYLIKTRGQQVTLSCSPISGHRSVSWYQQTPGQGLQFLFEYFSETQRNKGNFPGRFSGRQFSNSRSEMNVSTLELGDSALYLCASSLGLADASYNEQFFGPGTRLTVL.

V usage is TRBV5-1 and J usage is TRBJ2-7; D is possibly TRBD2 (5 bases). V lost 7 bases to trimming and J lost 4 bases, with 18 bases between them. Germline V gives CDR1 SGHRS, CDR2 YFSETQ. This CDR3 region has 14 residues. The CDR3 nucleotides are TGCGCCAGCGGAGATGGGCTAGCCGTATACGAGCAGTACTTC. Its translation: CASGDGLAVYEQYF.

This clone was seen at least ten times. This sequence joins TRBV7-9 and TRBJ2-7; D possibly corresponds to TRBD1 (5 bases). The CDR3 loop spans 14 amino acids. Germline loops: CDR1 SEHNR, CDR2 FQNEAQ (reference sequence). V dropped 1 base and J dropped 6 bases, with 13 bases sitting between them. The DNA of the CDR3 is TGTGCCAGCAGCTTAGGTGGCAGGGTACGCGAGCAGTACTTC. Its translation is CASSLGGRVREQYF. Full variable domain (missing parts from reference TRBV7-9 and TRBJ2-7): DTGVSQNPRHKITKRGQNVTFRCDPISEHNRLYWYRQTLGQGPEFLTYFQNEAQLEKSRLLSDRFSAERPKGSFSTLEIQRTEQGDSAMYLCASSLGGRVREQYFGPGTRLTVT.

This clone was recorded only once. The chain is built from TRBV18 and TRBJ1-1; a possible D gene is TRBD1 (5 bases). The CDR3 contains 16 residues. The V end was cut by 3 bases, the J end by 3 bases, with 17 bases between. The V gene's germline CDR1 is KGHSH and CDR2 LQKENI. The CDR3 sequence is CASSPAGAGGYTEAFF. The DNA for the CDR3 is TGTGCCAGCTCACCCGCCGGGGCCGGGGGGTACACTGAAGCTTTCTTT.

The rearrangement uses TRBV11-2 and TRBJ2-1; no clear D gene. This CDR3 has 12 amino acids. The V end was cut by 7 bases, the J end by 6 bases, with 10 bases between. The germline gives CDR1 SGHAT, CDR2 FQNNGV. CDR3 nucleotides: TGTGCCAGCACCCCCTTATCCAATGAGCAGTTCTTC. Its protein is CASTPLSNEQFF. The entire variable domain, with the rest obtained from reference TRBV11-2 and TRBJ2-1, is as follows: EAGVAQSPRYKIIEKRQSVAFWCNPISGHATLYWYQQILGQGPKLLIQFQNNGVVDDSQLPKDRFSAERLKGVDSTLKIQPAKLEDSAVYLCASTPLSNEQFFGPGTRLTVL.